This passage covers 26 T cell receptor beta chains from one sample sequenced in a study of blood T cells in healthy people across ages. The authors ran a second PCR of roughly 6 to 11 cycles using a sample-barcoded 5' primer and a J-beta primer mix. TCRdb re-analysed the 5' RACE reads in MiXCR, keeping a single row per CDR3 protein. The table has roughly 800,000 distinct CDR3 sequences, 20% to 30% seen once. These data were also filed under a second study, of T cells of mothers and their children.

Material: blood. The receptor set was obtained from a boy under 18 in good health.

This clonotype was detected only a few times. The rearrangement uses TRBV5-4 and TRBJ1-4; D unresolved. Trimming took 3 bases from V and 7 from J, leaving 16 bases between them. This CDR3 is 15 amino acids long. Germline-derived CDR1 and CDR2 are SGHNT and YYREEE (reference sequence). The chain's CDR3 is CASSSRTEESEKLFF. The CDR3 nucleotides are TGTGCCAGCAGCTCCCGGACCGAAGAGAGTGAAAAACTGTTTTTT.

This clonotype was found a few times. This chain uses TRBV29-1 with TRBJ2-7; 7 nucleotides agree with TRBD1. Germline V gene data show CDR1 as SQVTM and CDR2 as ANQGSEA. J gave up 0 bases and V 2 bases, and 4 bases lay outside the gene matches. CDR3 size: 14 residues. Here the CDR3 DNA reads TGCAGCGTTGAAACGGGACAGAGCTCCTACGAGCAGTACTTC. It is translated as CSVETGQSSYEQYF.

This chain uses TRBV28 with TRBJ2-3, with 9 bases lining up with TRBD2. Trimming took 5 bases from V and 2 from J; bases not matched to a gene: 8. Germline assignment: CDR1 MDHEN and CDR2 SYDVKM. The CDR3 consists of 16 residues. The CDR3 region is CASSRRLAGFTDTQYF. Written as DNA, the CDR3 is TGTGCCAGCAGTCGCCGTCTAGCGGGGTTCACAGATACGCAGTATTTT.

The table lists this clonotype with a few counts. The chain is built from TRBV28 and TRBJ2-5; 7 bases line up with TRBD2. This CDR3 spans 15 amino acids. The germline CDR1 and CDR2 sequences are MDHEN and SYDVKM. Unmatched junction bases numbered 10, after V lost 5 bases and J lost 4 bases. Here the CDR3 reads CASSPRGEVRETQYF. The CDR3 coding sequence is TGTGCCAGCAGTCCCCGGGGGGAAGTCCGAGAGACCCAGTACTTC. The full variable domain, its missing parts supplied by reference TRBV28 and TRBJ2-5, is DVKVTQSSRYLVKRTGEKVFLECVQDMDHENMFWYRQDPGLGLRLIYFSYDVKMKEKGDIPEGYSVSREKKERFSLILESASTNQTSMYLCASSPRGEVRETQYFGPGTRLLVL.

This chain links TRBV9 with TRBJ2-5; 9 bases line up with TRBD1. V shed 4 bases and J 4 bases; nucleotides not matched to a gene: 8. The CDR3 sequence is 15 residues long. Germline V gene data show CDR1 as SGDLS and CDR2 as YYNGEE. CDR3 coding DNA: TGTGCCAGCAGCCAGGGGACAGGGTCGGGAGAGACCCAGTACTTC. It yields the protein CASSQGTGSGETQYF.

Here the CDR3 DNA reads TGTGCCAGCAGTATGGGGAATAGCAATCAGCCCCAGCATTTT. Protein: CASSMGNSNQPQHF. This chain joins TRBV12-3 or TRBV12-4 and TRBJ1-5; D gene unclear. Trimming took off 5 bases at V and 0 bases at J, with 8 bases between the two ends. This CDR3 has 14 amino acids.

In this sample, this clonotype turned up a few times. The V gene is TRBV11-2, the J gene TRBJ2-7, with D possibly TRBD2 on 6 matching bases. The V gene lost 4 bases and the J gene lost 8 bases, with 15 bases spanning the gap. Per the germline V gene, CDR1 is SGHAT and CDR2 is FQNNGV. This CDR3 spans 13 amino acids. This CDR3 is CASSSGTAFKQYF. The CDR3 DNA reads TGTGCCAGCAGCTCTGGGACTGCCTTTAAGCAGTACTTC.

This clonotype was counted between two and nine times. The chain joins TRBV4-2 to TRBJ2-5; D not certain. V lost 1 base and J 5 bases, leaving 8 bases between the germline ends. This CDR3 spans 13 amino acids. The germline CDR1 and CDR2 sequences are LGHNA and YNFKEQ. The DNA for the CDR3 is TGTGCCAGCAGCCAAGTGGCTCAGGAGACCCAGTACTTC. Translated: CASSQVAQETQYF.

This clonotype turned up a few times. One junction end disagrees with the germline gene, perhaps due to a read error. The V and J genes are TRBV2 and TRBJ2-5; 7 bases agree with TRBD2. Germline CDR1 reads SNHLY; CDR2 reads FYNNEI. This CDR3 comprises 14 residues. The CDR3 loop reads CASRASGTTPPEFF. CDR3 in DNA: TGTGCCAGCAGAGCCTCCGGGACTACCCCCCCCGAGTTCTTC. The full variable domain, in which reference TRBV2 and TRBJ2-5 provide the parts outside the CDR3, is EPEVTQTPSHQVTQMGQEVILRCVPISNHLYFYWYRQILGQKVEFLVSFYNNEISEKSEIFDDQFSVERPDGSNFTLKIRSTKLEDSAMYFCASRASGTTPPEFFGPGTRLLVL.

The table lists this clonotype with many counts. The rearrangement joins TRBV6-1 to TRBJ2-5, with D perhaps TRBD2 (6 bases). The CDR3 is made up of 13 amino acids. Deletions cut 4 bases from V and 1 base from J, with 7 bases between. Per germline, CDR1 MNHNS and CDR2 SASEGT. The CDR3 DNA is TGTGCCAGCAGTGGGGACTTCCAAGAGACCCAGTACTTC. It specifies CASSGDFQETQYF.

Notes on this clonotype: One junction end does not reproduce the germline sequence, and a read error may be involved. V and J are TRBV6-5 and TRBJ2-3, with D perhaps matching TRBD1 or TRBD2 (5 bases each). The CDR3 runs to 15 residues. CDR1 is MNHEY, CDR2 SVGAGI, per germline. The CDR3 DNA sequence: TGTGCCAGCGGTTACTCTACAGGAGGAAGAGATACGCAGTATTTT. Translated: CASGYSTGGRDTQYF.

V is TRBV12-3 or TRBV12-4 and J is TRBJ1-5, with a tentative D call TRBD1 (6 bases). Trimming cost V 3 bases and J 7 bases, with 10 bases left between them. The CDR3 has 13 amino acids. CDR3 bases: TGTGCCAGCAGTTTCACAGGGCACCAGCCCCAGCATTTT. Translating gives CASSFTGHQPQHF.

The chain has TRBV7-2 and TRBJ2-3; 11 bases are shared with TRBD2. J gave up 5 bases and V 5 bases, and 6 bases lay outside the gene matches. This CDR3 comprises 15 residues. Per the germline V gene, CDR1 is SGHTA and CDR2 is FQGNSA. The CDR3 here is CASSLTSGEVDTQYF. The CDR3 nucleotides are TGTGCCAGCAGCCTGACTAGCGGGGAGGTAGATACGCAGTATTTT.

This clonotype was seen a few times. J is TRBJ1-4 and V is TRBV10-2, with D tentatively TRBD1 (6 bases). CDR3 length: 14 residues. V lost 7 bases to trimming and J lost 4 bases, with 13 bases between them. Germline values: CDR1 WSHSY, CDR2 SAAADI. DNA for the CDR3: TGCGCCAGCAACGAGGGGGGGTTTAATGAAAAACTGTTTTTT. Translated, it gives CASNEGGFNEKLFF.

The CDR3 sequence: CASSRTSGVYEQYF. The DNA for the CDR3 is TGTGCCAGCAGTCGGACTAGCGGGGTTTACGAGCAGTACTTC. This chain connects TRBV28 to TRBJ2-7; TRBD2 aligns across 12 bases. This CDR3 has 14 amino acids. Germline CDR1 MDHEN, CDR2 SYDVKM. Trimming cost V 5 bases and J 4 bases; bases outside gene matches: 3.

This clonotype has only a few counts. The CDR3 region is CASSLANRGRVETQYF. The CDR3 nucleotides read TGCGCCAGCAGCTTGGCAAACCGGGGGCGGGTAGAGACCCAGTACTTC. The rearrangement joins TRBV5-1 to TRBJ2-5; TRBD1 or TRBD2 may be the D gene (6 bases each). Deletions cut 0 bases from V and 4 bases from J, with 16 bases between. Germline V gene sequence: CDR1 SGHRS, CDR2 YFSETQ. This CDR3 is built from 16 residues.

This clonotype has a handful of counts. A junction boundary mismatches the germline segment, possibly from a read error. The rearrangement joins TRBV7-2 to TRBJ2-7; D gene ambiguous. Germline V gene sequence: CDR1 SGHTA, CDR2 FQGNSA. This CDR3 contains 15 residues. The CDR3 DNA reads TGTGCCAGCAGCTTAGCCCCGCAGGTGCACTACGAGCAGTGCTTC. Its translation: CASSLAPQVHYEQCF.

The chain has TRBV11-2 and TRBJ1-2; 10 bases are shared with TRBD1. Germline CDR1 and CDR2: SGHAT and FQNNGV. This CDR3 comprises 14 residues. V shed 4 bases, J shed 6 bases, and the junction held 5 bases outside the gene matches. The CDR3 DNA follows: TGTGCCAGCAGCTCGTGGGACAGGGGCAATGGCTACACCTTC. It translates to CASSSWDRGNGYTF. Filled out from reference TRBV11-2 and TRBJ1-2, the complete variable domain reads EAGVAQSPRYKIIEKRQSVAFWCNPISGHATLYWYQQILGQGPKLLIQFQNNGVVDDSQLPKDRFSAERLKGVDSTLKIQPAKLEDSAVYLCASSSWDRGNGYTFGSGTRLTVV.

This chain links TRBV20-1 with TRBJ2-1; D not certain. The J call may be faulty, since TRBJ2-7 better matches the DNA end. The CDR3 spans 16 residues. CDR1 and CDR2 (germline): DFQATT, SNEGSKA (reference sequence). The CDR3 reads CSARPNTVQAAYEQYF. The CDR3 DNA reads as TGCAGTGCTAGACCTAACACAGTGCAGGCGGCCTACGAGCAGTACTTC.

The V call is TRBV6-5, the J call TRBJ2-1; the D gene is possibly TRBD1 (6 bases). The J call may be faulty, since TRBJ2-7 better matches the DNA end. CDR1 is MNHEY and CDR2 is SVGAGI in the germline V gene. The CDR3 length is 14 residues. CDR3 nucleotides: TGTGCCAGCAGTTACTTCGGACAGACTGGTGAGCAGTACTTC. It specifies CASSYFGQTGEQYF.

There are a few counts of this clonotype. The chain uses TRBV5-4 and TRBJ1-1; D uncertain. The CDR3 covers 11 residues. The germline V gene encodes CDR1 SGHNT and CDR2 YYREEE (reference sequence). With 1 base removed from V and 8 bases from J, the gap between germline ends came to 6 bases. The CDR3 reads CASSLRTEAFF. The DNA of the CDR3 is TGTGCCAGCAGCTTGCGGACCGAAGCTTTCTTT.

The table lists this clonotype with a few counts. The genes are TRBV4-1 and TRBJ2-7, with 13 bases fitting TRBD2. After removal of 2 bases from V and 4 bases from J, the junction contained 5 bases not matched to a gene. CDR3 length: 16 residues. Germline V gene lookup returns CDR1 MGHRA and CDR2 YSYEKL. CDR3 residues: CASSQRTSGGRYEQYF. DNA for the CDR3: TGCGCCAGCAGCCAACGGACTAGCGGGGGTCGGTACGAGCAGTACTTC.

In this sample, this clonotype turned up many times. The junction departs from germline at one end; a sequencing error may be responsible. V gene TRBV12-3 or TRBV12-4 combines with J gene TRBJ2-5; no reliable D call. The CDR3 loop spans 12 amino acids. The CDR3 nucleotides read TGCGCCAGCAGCCGACTTGGAGAGACCCAGTACTTC. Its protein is CASSRLGETQYF.

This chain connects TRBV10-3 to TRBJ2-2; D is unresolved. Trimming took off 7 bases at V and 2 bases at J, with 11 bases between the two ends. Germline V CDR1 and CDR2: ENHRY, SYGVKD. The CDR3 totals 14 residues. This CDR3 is CAIMAADNTGELFF. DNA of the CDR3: TGTGCCATCATGGCTGCTGATAACACCGGGGAGCTGTTTTTT.

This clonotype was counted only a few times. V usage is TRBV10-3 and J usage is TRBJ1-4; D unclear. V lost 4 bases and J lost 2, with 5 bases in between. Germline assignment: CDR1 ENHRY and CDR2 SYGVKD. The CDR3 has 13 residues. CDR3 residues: CAISVRTNEKLFF. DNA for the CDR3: TGTGCCATCAGTGTACGGACTAATGAAAAACTGTTTTTT.

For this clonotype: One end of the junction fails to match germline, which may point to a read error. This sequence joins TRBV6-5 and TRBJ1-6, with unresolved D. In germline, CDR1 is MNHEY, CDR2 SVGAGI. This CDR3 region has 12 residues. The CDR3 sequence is CASREDGSPFHF. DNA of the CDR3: TGTGCCAGCAGAGAAGACGGTTCACCCTTCCACTTT.